This T cell receptor beta chain was captured by sequencing in a study of tumor and adjacent non-tumor tissue in lung cancer. Study-wide background: Some 4.1 million productive TCRbeta reads were obtained per sample on average.

General observations from the study: Top 100 clones took a larger repertoire share in normal lung.

RNA was extracted from bulk tissue without any cell sorting. This non-tumor lung sample came from over 3 cm beyond the tumor edge. The CDR3 has 13 amino acids. CDR1 is LGHNA and CDR2 is YSLEER in the germline V gene. V shed 0 bases and J shed 2 bases, with 4 bases lying between them. This clonotype was counted many times. Antigen: not known. TCRbeta libraries were built with three rounds of nested PCR, modified from ARM-PCR. TCRdb reprocessed the multiplex PCR reads via MiXCR and lists one record per CDR3 protein. The table records 80,000 to 130,000 distinct CDR3 sequences, more than 55% of them present only once.

This clonotype was sampled from a young man with non-small cell lung cancer. The rearrangement uses TRBV4-3 and TRBJ1-2, with D uncertain. The sample taken for sequencing was distant non-tumor lung tissue. The CDR3 loop reads CASSQEENYGYTF. CDR3 DNA: TGCGCCAGCAGCCAAGAGGAAAACTATGGCTACACCTTC.